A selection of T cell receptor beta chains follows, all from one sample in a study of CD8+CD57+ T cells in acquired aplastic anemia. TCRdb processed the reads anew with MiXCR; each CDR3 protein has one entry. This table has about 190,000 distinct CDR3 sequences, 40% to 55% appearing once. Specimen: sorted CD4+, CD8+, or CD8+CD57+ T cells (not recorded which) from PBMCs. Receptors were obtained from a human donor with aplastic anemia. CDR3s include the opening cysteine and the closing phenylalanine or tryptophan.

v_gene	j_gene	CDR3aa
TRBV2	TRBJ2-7	CASRNTGLAAYEQYF
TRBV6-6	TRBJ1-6	CASSNYNSPLHF
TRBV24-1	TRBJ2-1	CATSDGSGPNEQFF
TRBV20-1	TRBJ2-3	CSARAGGPADTQYF
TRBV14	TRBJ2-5	CASSQGQGSQETQYF
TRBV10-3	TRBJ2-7	CAISGTSGSAYEQYF
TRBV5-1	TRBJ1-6	CASSFQGSSPLHF
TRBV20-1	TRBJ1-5	CSARLGKRGSNQPQHF
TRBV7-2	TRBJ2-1	CASSPGAHPYNEQFF
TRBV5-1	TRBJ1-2	CASSLGPGEYGYTF
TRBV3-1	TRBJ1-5	CASSQGFTDSPQHF
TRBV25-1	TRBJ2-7	CASSDRHRDRGLSSYEQYF
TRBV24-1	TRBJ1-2	CATSDTGTGHGYTF
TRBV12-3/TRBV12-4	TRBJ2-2	CASSFRRAPNTGELFF
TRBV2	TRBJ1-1	CASKVDNPEAFF
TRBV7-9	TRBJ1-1	CASSLGQGLNTEAFF
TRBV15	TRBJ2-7	CAASSLTAYEQYF
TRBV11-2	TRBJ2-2	CASSLLDKGFSGELFF
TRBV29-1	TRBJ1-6	CSVAEGQYNSPLHF